This T cell receptor (beta chain) appears in the sequencing data of a study of Ad26.COV2.S vaccination and SARS-CoV-2 variants. In the study overall: Ad26.COV2.S shots went into the muscle once or twice, 56 days apart.

Data came from immunoSEQ multiplex PCR; TCRdb stores just in-frame clones and leaves some out. The sample consists of approximately 400,000 clones, about 83% of them appearing once. Study-wide results and caveats: Researchers reported similar non-spike TCR breadth in vaccine and placebo recipients. Vaccine recipients showed a spike-specific TCR breadth that was higher than in placebo recipients.

As for treatment: some 20 received Ad26.COV2.S at low or high dose, single or two shots; roughly 5 received placebo; per-sample allocation not given. Day 63 following the first vaccine or placebo injection was when the samples were taken. With respect to this clone: Its antigen is not identified.

The junction had 3 bases not matched to a gene; V was cut back by 0 bases and J by 0 bases. Germline assignment: CDR1 MNHEY and CDR2 SVGEGT. This CDR3 is built from 16 residues. The rearrangement joins TRBV6-2 or TRBV6-3 to TRBJ1-1; 8 nucleotides line up with TRBD1. This TCR came from a person aged 18-60 years who received the Ad26.COV2.S COVID-19 vaccine or a placebo. This specimen consisted of peripheral blood, obtained in a trial of Ad26.COV2.S vaccine versus placebo. The DNA of the CDR3 is TGTGCCAGCAGTTACTCACAGGGGGACTTGAACACTGAAGCTTTCTTT. It encodes CASSYSQGDLNTEAFF.